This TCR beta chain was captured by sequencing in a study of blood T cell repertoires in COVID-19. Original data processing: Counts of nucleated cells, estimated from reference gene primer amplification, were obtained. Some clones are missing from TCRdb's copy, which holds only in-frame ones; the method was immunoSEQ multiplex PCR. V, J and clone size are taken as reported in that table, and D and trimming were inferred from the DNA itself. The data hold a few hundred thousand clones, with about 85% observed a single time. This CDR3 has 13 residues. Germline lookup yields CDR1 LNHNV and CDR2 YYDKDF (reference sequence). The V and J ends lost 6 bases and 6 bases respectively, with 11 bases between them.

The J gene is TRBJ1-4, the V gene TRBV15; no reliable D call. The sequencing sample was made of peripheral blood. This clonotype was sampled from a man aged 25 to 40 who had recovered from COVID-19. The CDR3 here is CATRPSADEKLFF. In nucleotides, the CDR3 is TGTGCCACCAGGCCCAGCGCCGATGAAAAACTGTTTTTT.